The entry below describes one TCR beta chain. Each sample came from a Caucasian adult donor living in Nashville, Tennessee. This sample is drawn from a study of shared clonotypes between healthy human individuals. Libraries were prepared by immunoSEQ multiplex PCR; TCRdb keeps only in-frame clonotypes and omits some of them. The sample holds about 490,000 clones, more than 75% seen once. The CDR3 is 15 amino acids. CDR1 and CDR2 from the germline V gene are MNHEY and SMNVEV (reference sequence). J gave up 6 bases and V 6 bases, and 10 bases lay outside the gene matches. The sequenced sample consisted of PBMCs. The receptor was isolated from a woman aged 35 to 49 in good health. Some clones in this sample may be carry-over from other donors' samples. The gene calls are TRBV27 and TRBJ2-7; 11 nucleotides agree with TRBD1. This chain's CDR3 is CASSPNRDRGGEQYF. In nucleotides, the CDR3 is TGTGCCAGCAGCCCAAACCGGGACAGGGGGGGCGAGCAGTACTTC.